Sequencing of this T cell receptor beta chain was carried out in a study of control samples from healthy donors and cancer patients. This clone was counted only a few times. The CDR3 loop spans 15 amino acids. Trimming removed 2 bases from V and 0 bases from J, with 7 bases in between. Looked up from germline, CDR1 is SGHTA and CDR2 is FQGNSA. Measured with immunoSEQ multiplex PCR; TCRdb has only the in-frame clones, and not every one. The sample consists of over 150,000 clones, roughly 89% of them appearing once. The chain combines TRBV7-2 with TRBJ2-2; possibly TRBD1 for D (6 bases). This sequence originates from a woman between 50 and 59 years old in good health. The sequencing sample was made of blood. The CDR3 is CASSLWDTNTGELFF. The CDR3 DNA is TGTGCCAGCAGCTTATGGGACACGAACACCGGGGAGCTGTTTTTT.